This entry features one T cell receptor beta chain sequence. Its antigen is unknown. It has no much larger one-base neighbor in the sample; base qualities were not kept. This specimen belongs to a study of blood T cell repertoires in COVID-19 (dated by TCRdb to the early 2020s). About the full investigation: The collaborator samples originated in the United States, Italy and Spain and spanned the acute and convalescent phases of COVID-19. The prospective study material was composed of cDNA or gDNA derived from T cells, B-cell-depleted T cells, or PBMCs. Deeply sampled blood TCRbeta repertoires from subjects exposed to, actively infected with, or recovered from COVID-19 were included in the dataset. The repertoires were released in a freely available public database intended as a resource for research on the immune response to SARS-CoV-2. Samples came from the ongoing ImmuneRACE study (first 160 participants) plus 1,254 subjects from 6 global collaborators. Sample metadata almost always included a de-identified subject ID, COVID-19 status, age in years and sex. Where available, HLA class I and class II types were obtained from metadata supplied by the sample provider rather than from assay-based typing.

For CDR1 and CDR2, the germline V gene lists ENHRY and SYGVKD. V gives up 7 bases and J gives up 6 bases, and the segment between their germline ends measures 19 bases. Measured from the cysteine to the phenylalanine, the CDR3 is 15 residues long. Only the CDR3 DNA stays, 45 bases, in frame from base 1. The immunoSEQ Assay, a bias-controlled multiplex PCR, was used to amplify TCRbeta CDR3 regions from genomic DNA. Per the source publication's procedure: Nucleated cell counts per sample were estimated from amplification of reference gene primers within the assay. To quantify the absolute abundance of each unique TCRbeta CDR3 rearrangement, sequence reads were collapsed and filtered. Productive Simpson clonality was computed per sample as the square root of Simpson's diversity index over productive rearrangements. In TCRdb, the immuneACCESS table is reduced to in-frame sequences with V and J assigned. These tables do not hold every clone; where another copy was compared, an unresolved V gene accounts for under half, and the others remain unexplained. The V and J calls and clone size were taken over from that table, and D and trimming were inferred from the DNA. The sample table records roughly 300,000 clones; around 87% of these occur just once. The ten largest account for over 1.2% of the sample.

A second Seattle source provided samples from volunteer blood donors who had recovered from COVID-19. Whole blood was collected in K2EDTA tubes by collaborating institutions according to the institutions' own protocols. Collaborator samples were shipped for TCRbeta analysis as frozen whole blood, isolated PBMCs, or DNA extracted from either sample type. Findings and caveats that apply to the study as a whole: How much clinical and demographic metadata was included differed by source and by participant, and the metadata was provided uncurated.

Recombination linked TRBV10-3 to TRBJ2-1; TRBD2 is a weak D gene call, 6 bases matching. The sequence was obtained from a woman aged 40 to 50 who had recovered from COVID-19. Sequencing was done on a sample of peripheral blood. CDR3 protein: CAITPTSGEGNEQFF. The DNA is as follows: TGTGCCATCACCCCGACTAGTGGGGAAGGCAATGAGCAGTTCTTC.